This T cell receptor (beta chain) was sequenced in a study of beta chain features in type 1 diabetes. Every bit of the isolated RNA underwent reverse transcription, so sequencing read expressed TCRB transcripts. Using immunoSEQ multiplex PCR, the repertoire was profiled, and TCRdb retains in-frame clones only, with some absent. Of 300,000 to 350,000 clones in the sample, roughly 8% were seen once. The V gene's germline CDR1 is MNHEY and CDR2 SVGAGI. The CDR3 totals 14 residues. Losses at the gene ends were 2 bases for V and 6 bases for J; bases not matched to a gene: 3. This clone has only a few counts.

The sequence came from a woman aged 18-35 years in good health. This chain links TRBV6-5 with TRBJ2-2, with 7 bases identical to TRBD1. Sample: central memory CD4+ T cells from blood. The CDR3 sequence is CASSYLGQAGELFF. CDR3 DNA: TGTGCCAGCAGTTACCTCGGACAGGCCGGGGAGCTGTTTTTT.